The clone carrying this T cell receptor beta chain showed up just a few times. Its antigen is not identified. These data originate in a study of regulatory T cells in long-lasting Graves disease. Study findings and constraints: Having few samples may have compromised the accuracy.

Time point noted: newly diagnosed GD, antithyroid drugs for less than 3 months. PBMC RNA was the source of the TCR library. Germline CDR1 SGHRS, CDR2 YFSETQ. The CDR3 spans 16 residues. V shed 3 bases, J shed 6 bases, and the junction held 12 bases outside the gene matches. For TCR beta, libraries came from iRepertoire HTBI primers and Arm-PCR of CDR3 regions. Each CDR3 protein is one row after TCRdb ran MiXCR on the multiplex PCR reads. The sample has 410,000 or so distinct CDR3 sequences; just under 15% are singletons. The sample was also reused in another study, on T cells in Graves' hyperthyroidism and ophthalmopathy. Per that paper: It was uncontrolled infection, other autoimmune disease, pregnancy or lactation that excluded patients.

This receptor was identified in a woman in her twenties or thirties with Graves disease. Sequenced here: peripheral blood mononuclear cells (PBMCs), sampled at new diagnosis, from a patient treated with antithyroid drugs. The V gene is TRBV5-1, the J gene TRBJ2-7; 10 bases match TRBD2. The CDR3 loop is CASSSRGKREGSEQYF. For the CDR3, the DNA is TGCGCCAGCAGCTCCCGGGGAAAGCGGGAGGGTTCCGAGCAGTACTTC.